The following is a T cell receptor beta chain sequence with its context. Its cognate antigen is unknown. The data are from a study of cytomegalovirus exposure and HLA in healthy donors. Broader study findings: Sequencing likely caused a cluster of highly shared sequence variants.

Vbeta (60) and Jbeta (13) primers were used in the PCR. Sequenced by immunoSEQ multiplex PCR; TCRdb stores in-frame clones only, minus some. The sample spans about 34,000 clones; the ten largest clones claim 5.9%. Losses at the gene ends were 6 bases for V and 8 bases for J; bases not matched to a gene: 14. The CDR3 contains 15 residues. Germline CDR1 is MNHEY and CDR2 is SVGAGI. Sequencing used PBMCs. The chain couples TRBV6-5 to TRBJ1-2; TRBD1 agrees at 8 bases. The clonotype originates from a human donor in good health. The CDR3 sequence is CASRFDQTGVGGYTF. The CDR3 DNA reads TGTGCCAGCAGGTTCGACCAGACAGGGGTGGGCGGCTACACCTTC.